The next 11 T cell receptor beta chains were all read from a single sample in a study of blood T cell repertoires in COVID-19. Some clones are missing from TCRdb's copy, which holds only in-frame ones; the method was immunoSEQ multiplex PCR. The repertoire holds 55,000 or so clones, with 85% as singletons. The sequencing input was peripheral blood. The source is a human donor in a cohort sampled during active COVID-19.

This clone was counted a few times. This sequence joins TRBV19 and TRBJ2-1, with 7 nucleotides matching TRBD1. V gave up 2 bases and J gave up 3 bases; unmatched junction bases: 10. This CDR3 spans 17 amino acids. Germline V gene lookup returns CDR1 LNHDA and CDR2 SQIVND (reference sequence). CDR3 DNA: TGTGCCAGTAGTATAAAGAGTGGACAGGTAATCTACAATGAGCAGTTCTTC. Amino acids: CASSIKSGQVIYNEQFF.

Here the CDR3 reads CASSYKLRGAGTEAFF. Written as DNA, the CDR3 is TGTGCCAGCAGTTACAAGTTGCGGGGGGCTGGGACTGAAGCTTTCTTT. The gene calls are TRBV6-5 and TRBJ1-1; D might be TRBD1 (6 bases). CDR3 length equals 16 residues. The germline CDR1 and CDR2 sequences are MNHEY and SVGAGI. Trimming cost V 2 bases and J 5 bases, with 18 bases left between them.

V gene TRBV7-2 combines with J gene TRBJ2-5, with TRBD1 identical over 7 bases. CDR3 length: 14 amino acids. The J segment lost 3 bases and the V segment lost 3 bases, leaving 4 bases of the junction unmatched. Germline V lookup: CDR1 SGHTA, CDR2 FQGNSA. The CDR3 nucleotides are TGTGCCAGCAGCTTCGACAGGGCGGAAGAGACCCAGTACTTC. Translating it yields CASSFDRAEETQYF.

The V and J genes are TRBV6-5 and TRBJ2-3; D is perhaps TRBD1 (6 bases). V was shortened by 5 bases and J by 0 bases, with 12 bases between the two germline ends. CDR1 MNHEY and CDR2 SVGAGI come from the germline V gene. The CDR3 is made up of 15 amino acids. For the CDR3, the DNA is TGTGCCAGCAGTCAATTCAGGGGCAGCACAGATACGCAGTATTTT. Translation: CASSQFRGSTDTQYF.

The chain is built from TRBV19 and TRBJ2-7; tentative D call: TRBD2 (6 bases). The CDR3 is made up of 15 amino acids. Germline assignment: CDR1 LNHDA and CDR2 SQIVND (reference sequence). The ends were cut back, 3 bases at V and 0 bases at J, with 12 bases in the middle. CDR3 in DNA: TGTGCCAGTAGTATCGGGGGAGTCGGCTCCTACGAGCAGTACTTC. This encodes CASSIGGVGSYEQYF.

The V call is TRBV7-9, the J call TRBJ2-5; 14 nucleotides agree with TRBD2. Looked up from germline, CDR1 is SEHNR and CDR2 is FQNEAQ (reference sequence). This CDR3 spans 15 amino acids. DNA of the CDR3: TGTGGGGCGACTAGCGGGAGGGGCCCCCAAGAGACCCAGTACTTC. It translates to CGATSGRGPQETQYF.

The V call is TRBV29-1, the J call TRBJ1-1; 8 bases are shared with TRBD1. V shed 8 bases and J 2 bases; nucleotides not matched to a gene: 4. This CDR3 comprises 12 residues. CDR1 and CDR2 (germline): SQVTM, ANQGSEA. The CDR3 DNA follows: TGCAGCATCGGACAGGGTAACACTGAAGCTTTCTTT. This encodes CSIGQGNTEAFF.

V usage is TRBV30 and J usage is TRBJ1-2, with 7 bases that match TRBD1. V dropped 0 bases and J dropped 4; count of bases not matched to a gene: 11. CDR3 length: 16 residues. Germline V gene lookup returns CDR1 GTSNPN and CDR2 SVGIG (reference sequence). The CDR3 sequence: CAWSVTPYRDSYGYTF. The CDR3 DNA is TGTGCCTGGAGTGTAACCCCTTACAGGGACAGCTATGGCTACACCTTC.

Sample share makes this clone medium-sized (0.01 to 0.1%). The chain employs TRBV10-1 and TRBJ1-3; no reliable D call. This CDR3 has 15 residues. Germline-derived CDR1 and CDR2 are WNHNN and SYGVQD (reference sequence). The V and J ends lost 3 bases and 0 bases respectively, with 9 bases between them. The CDR3 region is CASSEGLHSGNTIYF. In DNA, the CDR3 is TGCGCCAGCAGTGAAGGACTCCACTCTGGAAACACCATATATTTT.

J is TRBJ2-5 and V is TRBV24-1, with 10 bases matching TRBD1. The V and J ends lost 3 bases and 4 bases, in that order; junction bases with no gene match: 7. The CDR3 totals 16 residues. Germline CDR1 reads KGHDR; CDR2 reads SFDVKD. The CDR3 DNA reads TGTGCCACCAGTGATCGAGACAGGGGGCTAGCAGAGACCCAGTACTTC. Residues: CATSDRDRGLAETQYF.

The chain joins TRBV11-1 to TRBJ2-5, with D maybe TRBD1 (6 bases). Germline CDR1 is SGHAT and CDR2 is FQDESV (reference sequence). The length of the CDR3 is 14 residues. V lost 4 bases to trimming and J lost 2 bases, with 11 bases between them. The DNA of the CDR3 is TGTGCCAGCAGCTGGAGGACAGCTCAAGAGACCCAGTACTTC. Protein sequence: CASSWRTAQETQYF. Looking up the rest from reference TRBV11-1 and TRBJ2-5 gives the full variable domain: EAEVAQSPRYKITEKSQAVAFWCDPISGHATLYWYRQILGQGPELLVQFQDESVVDDSQLPKDRFSAERLKGVDSTLKIQPAELGDSAMYLCASSWRTAQETQYFGPGTRLLVL.